Each of the 32 T cell receptor beta chains below was sequenced from the same sample in a study of OX40 agonist ivuxolimab in advanced cancers. The repertoire was sequenced with immunoSEQ multiplex PCR; TCRdb's copy has only in-frame clones and lacks some. The table lists around 70,000 clones, roughly 86% of them singletons, with 5% in the top ten. The starting material was CD4+ or CD8+ T cells sorted from blood, obtained in a trial of the OX40 agonist ivuxolimab. These receptors all come from an adult with an advanced solid tumor such as melanoma, head and neck, liver or kidney cancer.

This sequence joins TRBV4-2 and TRBJ1-2; the D gene is possibly TRBD1 (5 bases). Per germline, CDR1 LGHNA and CDR2 YNFKEQ. This CDR3 contains 18 residues. The ends were cut back, 1 base at V and 8 bases at J, with 26 bases in the middle. The CDR3 region has the DNA TGTGCCAGCAGCCAAGTTGAACCCCAGGGTCAATTGAGTAAGGGCTACACCTTC. The encoded protein is CASSQVEPQGQLSKGYTF.

This chain connects TRBV5-1 to TRBJ1-3, with TRBD1 identical over 9 bases. The germline gives CDR1 SGHRS, CDR2 YFSETQ. The CDR3 runs 16 residues. The V segment lost 4 bases and the J segment 0 bases; nucleotides outside the gene matches: 5. DNA for the CDR3: TGCGCCAGCAGCCCCGGACAGGGGAACTCTGGAAACACCATATATTTT. It specifies CASSPGQGNSGNTIYF.

The V and J genes are TRBV5-4 and TRBJ1-4; D is possibly TRBD1 (5 bases). CDR1 is SGHNT and CDR2 is YYREEE in the germline V gene (reference sequence). This CDR3 region has 14 residues. V was shortened by 4 bases and J by 5 bases, with 12 bases between the two germline ends. The CDR3 loop reads CASSLQGVNEKLFF. The CDR3 DNA is TGTGCCAGCAGCCTGCAGGGAGTGAATGAAAAACTGTTTTTT.

The chain employs TRBV7-9 and TRBJ2-3; D not certain. Trimming removed 5 bases at V and 2 bases at J, with 8 bases between. The V gene's germline CDR1 is SEHNR and CDR2 FQNEAQ (reference sequence). The CDR3 runs 13 residues. The DNA for the CDR3 is TGTGCCAGCAGCGTGACTGTCACAGATACGCAGTATTTT. This translates into CASSVTVTDTQYF.

In this sample, this clone turned up a few times. This chain links TRBV28 with TRBJ2-1, with TRBD2 identical over 9 bases. The CDR3 spans 16 residues. The junction had 10 bases not matched to a gene; V was cut back by 4 bases and J by 6 bases. In germline, CDR1 is MDHEN, CDR2 SYDVKM. The CDR3, as DNA: TGTGCCAGCAGTTCACCCGGACTAGCGTCGGGCAATGAGCAGTTCTTC. This encodes CASSSPGLASGNEQFF.

The gene calls are TRBV6-1 and TRBJ2-3, with D possibly matching TRBD2 (5 bases). Germline CDR1 is MNHNS and CDR2 is SASEGT. This CDR3 comprises 13 residues. V lost 6 bases and J 8 bases, leaving 15 bases between the germline ends. Here the CDR3 reads CASRTITTGTQYF. CDR3 nucleotide sequence: TGTGCCAGCAGGACTATAACCACGGGTACGCAGTATTTT.

V and J are TRBV29-1 and TRBJ1-4; 8 bases line up with TRBD1. Losses at the gene ends were 7 bases for V and 7 bases for J; bases not matched to a gene: 11. The CDR3 extends over 14 amino acids. The germline gives CDR1 SQVTM, CDR2 ANQGSEA. CDR3 DNA: TGCAGCGCCCGGGCAGCCAGGGGGCTTGAAAAACTGTTTTTT. The encoded protein is CSARAARGLEKLFF.

This rearrangement joins TRBV5-6 to TRBJ2-2; 11 nucleotides align to TRBD1. Germline assignment: CDR1 SGHDT and CDR2 YYEEEE. The CDR3 consists of 17 residues. The V segment lost 1 base and the J segment 4 bases; nucleotides outside the gene matches: 6. CDR3 in amino acids: CASSLTVGQGGTGELFF. Written as DNA, the CDR3 is TGTGCCAGCAGCTTGACGGTGGGACAGGGGGGCACCGGGGAGCTGTTTTTT. The full variable domain, with the rest looked up from reference TRBV5-6 and TRBJ2-2, is DAGVTQSPTHLIKTRGQQVTLRCSPKSGHDTVSWYQQALGQGPQFIFQYYEEEERQRGNFPDRFSGHQFPNYSSELNVNALLLGDSALYLCASSLTVGQGGTGELFFGEGSRLTVL.

The chain uses TRBV7-2 and TRBJ1-2; the D is unclear. The CDR3 extends over 13 amino acids. CDR1 is SGHTA and CDR2 is FQGNSA in the germline V gene. The germline V and J ends were trimmed by 1 base and 4 bases, with 7 bases remaining between them. CDR3 nucleotide sequence: TGTGCCAGCAGCTTAGAAGGTCGCTATGGCTACACCTTC. It translates to CASSLEGRYGYTF.

The chain couples TRBV28 to TRBJ2-7, with D possibly TRBD1 on 5 matching bases. Trimming took 5 bases from V and 6 from J, leaving 17 bases between them. The CDR3 totals 14 residues. CDR1 MDHEN and CDR2 SYDVKM come from the germline V gene. CDR3 sequence reads: CASSGALAAREQYF. Here the CDR3 DNA reads TGTGCCAGCAGTGGGGCTTTGGCAGCGCGCGAGCAGTACTTC. The whole variable domain, remainder taken from reference TRBV28 and TRBJ2-7, is DVKVTQSSRYLVKRTGEKVFLECVQDMDHENMFWYRQDPGLGLRLIYFSYDVKMKEKGDIPEGYSVSREKKERFSLILESASTNQTSMYLCASSGALAAREQYFGPGTRLTVT.

The chain combines TRBV5-1 with TRBJ1-1; 8 bases map to TRBD1. This CDR3 has 13 residues. Germline V gives CDR1 SGHRS, CDR2 YFSETQ. Unmatched junction bases numbered 3, after V lost 3 bases and J lost 5 bases. In nucleotides, the CDR3 is TGCGCCAGCAGCTCAGGGGGCGTAACTGAAGCTTTCTTT. Protein product: CASSSGGVTEAFF. Drawing the rest from reference TRBV5-1 and TRBJ1-1, the complete variable domain is KAGVTQTPRYLIKTRGQQVTLSCSPISGHRSVSWYQQTPGQGLQFLFEYFSETQRNKGNFPGRFSGRQFSNSRSEMNVSTLELGDSALYLCASSSGGVTEAFFGQGTRLTVV.

This chain uses TRBV19 with TRBJ2-5, with 8 bases aligning to TRBD1. CDR1 LNHDA and CDR2 SQIVND come from the germline V gene (reference sequence). The V segment lost 4 bases and the J segment 1 base; nucleotides outside the gene matches: 5. The CDR3 is 15 residues long. CDR3 bases: TGTGCCAGTAGTACCACAGGGGGAGTCCAAGAGACCCAGTACTTC. Translation gives CASSTTGGVQETQYF.

The chain has TRBV29-1 and TRBJ1-3; D is unclear. The CDR3 covers 12 residues. Germline assignment: CDR1 SQVTM and CDR2 ANQGSEA. Trimming took 5 bases from V and 4 from J, leaving 9 bases between them. CDR3 sequence reads: CSVSPGGNTIYF. CDR3 nucleotides: TGCAGCGTTTCTCCGGGCGGAAACACCATATATTTT. The full variable domain, completed using reference TRBV29-1 and TRBJ1-3, is SAVISQKPSRDICQRGTSLTIQCQVDSQVTMMFWYRQQPGQSLTLIATANQGSEATYESGFVIDKFPISRPNLTFSTLTVSNMSPEDSSIYLCSVSPGGNTIYFGEGSWLTVV.

This clone was picked up one time. The chain uses TRBV7-9 and TRBJ2-5, with D hard to call. Trimming pared 3 bases from V and 5 bases from J, leaving 16 bases between. Germline V lookup: CDR1 SEHNR, CDR2 FQNEAQ (reference sequence). The CDR3 consists of 15 residues. The CDR3 DNA is TGTGCCAGCAGCTTTAATAGGGTTGGGGTTGAGACCCAGTACTTC. It specifies CASSFNRVGVETQYF.

The chain links TRBV29-1 to TRBJ2-1, with no clear D. The germline gives CDR1 SQVTM, CDR2 ANQGSEA. V dropped 6 bases and J dropped 8 bases, with 11 bases sitting between them. CDR3 size: 11 residues. CDR3 coding DNA: TGCAGCGTGCTATGGGGTTATGAGCAGTTCTTC. Translated: CSVLWGYEQFF.

The chain combines TRBV19 with TRBJ2-3, with a possible D match to TRBD1 (6 bases). The CDR3 covers 14 residues. Germline lookup yields CDR1 LNHDA and CDR2 SQIVND (reference sequence). Trimming pared 3 bases from V and 2 bases from J, leaving 9 bases between. DNA of the CDR3: TGTGCCAGTAGTATTAACAGGGTCACAGATACGCAGTATTTT. Translating gives CASSINRVTDTQYF.

V is TRBV5-1 and J is TRBJ2-1, with 8 bases identical to TRBD2. Germline V gene data show CDR1 as SGHRS and CDR2 as YFSETQ. This CDR3 region has 15 residues. V lost 0 bases and J lost 5; bases outside the gene matches: 4. The CDR3 bases are TGCGCCAGCAGCTTGGCCCTAGCGGGCAACAATGAGCAGTTCTTC. Translating it yields CASSLALAGNNEQFF.

The J gene is TRBJ1-1, the V gene TRBV28; tentative D call: TRBD1 (6 bases). V was trimmed by 4 bases and J by 2 bases, leaving 11 bases between them. Looked up from germline, CDR1 is MDHEN and CDR2 is SYDVKM. CDR3 length: 14 residues. CDR3: CASSSSTGNTEAFF. The CDR3 DNA follows: TGTGCCAGCAGTTCCTCGACAGGAAACACTGAAGCTTTCTTT.

This clone was counted a few times. The chain joins TRBV7-2 to TRBJ1-1; D remains ambiguous. This CDR3 has 12 amino acids. V lost 2 bases and J lost 4, with 5 bases in between. CDR1 is SGHTA, CDR2 FQGNSA, per germline. The CDR3 DNA reads TGTGCCAGCAGCTTATGGGGCACTGAAGCTTTCTTT. This translates into CASSLWGTEAFF.

The chain carries TRBV5-1 and TRBJ2-5, with TRBD1 identical over 10 bases. Germline V CDR1 and CDR2: SGHRS, YFSETQ. V trimming: 3 bases; J trimming: 5 bases; junction bases outside the gene matches: 1. The CDR3 covers 13 residues. CDR3 sequence: CASSSDRGETQYF. DNA for the CDR3: TGCGCCAGCAGCTCGGACAGGGGGGAGACCCAGTACTTC.

The V and J genes are TRBV28 and TRBJ2-3, with 7 bases that match TRBD2. Germline lookup yields CDR1 MDHEN and CDR2 SYDVKM. V gave up 6 bases and J gave up 1 base; unmatched junction bases: 10. CDR3 length: 16 residues. This chain's CDR3 is CASSPWRERGTDTQYF. The CDR3 DNA reads as TGTGCCAGCAGCCCGTGGCGGGAGAGGGGCACAGATACGCAGTATTTT. Complete variable domain (other parts from reference TRBV28 and TRBJ2-3): DVKVTQSSRYLVKRTGEKVFLECVQDMDHENMFWYRQDPGLGLRLIYFSYDVKMKEKGDIPEGYSVSREKKERFSLILESASTNQTSMYLCASSPWRERGTDTQYFGPGTRLTVL.

This chain uses TRBV9 with TRBJ1-5; no clear D. In germline, CDR1 is SGDLS, CDR2 YYNGEE. The CDR3 runs to 13 residues. V was cut by 2 bases and J by 3 bases, with 6 bases left in between. In DNA form, the CDR3 reads TGTGCCAGCAGCGTGACGGACAATCAGCCCCAGCATTTT. Residues: CASSVTDNQPQHF. Drawing the rest from reference TRBV9 and TRBJ1-5, the complete variable domain is DSGVTQTPKHLITATGQRVTLRCSPRSGDLSVYWYQQSLDQGLQFLIQYYNGEERAKGNILERFSAQQFPDLHSELNLSSLELGDSALYFCASSVTDNQPQHFGDGTRLSIL.

The genes are TRBV9 and TRBJ2-7; a possible D gene is TRBD1 (7 bases). The CDR3 has 13 amino acids. Looked up from germline, CDR1 is SGDLS and CDR2 is YYNGEE. Trimming removed 2 bases at V and 4 bases at J, with 10 bases between. This chain's CDR3 is CASSVQGGYEQYF. In nucleotides, the CDR3 is TGTGCCAGCAGCGTCCAGGGGGGTTACGAGCAGTACTTC.

The rearrangement joins TRBV6-5 to TRBJ1-2; 7 nucleotides align to TRBD1. CDR3 length: 14 amino acids. With 7 bases clipped from V and 7 bases from J, the junction kept 12 bases outside the gene matches. CDR1 MNHEY and CDR2 SVGAGI come from the germline V gene. The CDR3 coding sequence is TGTGCCAGCACCCGAGCCAGGGGGGAACTTGGCTACACCTTC. It specifies CASTRARGELGYTF.

The chain is built from TRBV18 and TRBJ2-3; TRBD2 aligns across 8 bases. V lost 9 bases to trimming and J lost 4 bases; unmatched junction nucleotides: 15. CDR3 size: 16 residues. The germline V gene encodes CDR1 KGHSH and CDR2 LQKENI. As DNA, the CDR3 is TGTGCCAGTCACCCGGGACTAGGGGCGGTCCCAGATACGCAGTATTTT. Translation: CASHPGLGAVPDTQYF.

This clone has a handful of counts. The chain couples TRBV5-1 to TRBJ2-3; D is unresolved. The V end lost 4 bases, the J end lost 0 bases, and 9 bases lay between the germline ends. The germline gives CDR1 SGHRS, CDR2 YFSETQ. The CDR3 has 14 residues. Here the CDR3 DNA reads TGCGCCAGCAGCCCTATGGACAGCACAGATACGCAGTATTTT. Translated, it gives CASSPMDSTDTQYF.

The chain has TRBV18 and TRBJ1-4, with 7 nucleotides matching TRBD1. The germline V gene encodes CDR1 KGHSH and CDR2 LQKENI. CDR3 length: 15 amino acids. The V segment lost 3 bases and the J segment 7 bases; nucleotides outside the gene matches: 8. The CDR3 loop reads CASSPDRASLEKLFF. For the CDR3, the DNA is TGTGCCAGCTCACCCGACAGGGCGTCACTTGAAAAACTGTTTTTT.

This clone counts as medium-sized (0.01 to 0.1%). The CDR3 region is CASEGGLEGYTF. In DNA, the CDR3 is TGTGCCAGTGAAGGGGGGTTGGAGGGCTACACCTTC. The V gene is TRBV2, the J gene TRBJ1-2, with a weak D call TRBD1 (6 bases). The V end was cut by 9 bases, the J end by 8 bases, with 16 bases between. The CDR3 contains 12 residues. Germline V lookup: CDR1 SNHLY, CDR2 FYNNEI.

As for this clone: A far larger clone is off by one base, so a read error is likely. The V and J genes are TRBV7-9 and TRBJ2-5; no firm D call. CDR1 is SEHNR, CDR2 FQNEAQ, per germline (reference sequence). V was clipped by 0 bases and J by 4 bases, with 0 bases between them. This CDR3 spans 11 amino acids. DNA for the CDR3: TGTGCCAGCAGCTTAGCAGAGACCCAGTACTTC. This gives the protein CASSLAETQYF.

The rearrangement links TRBV5-1 to TRBJ2-5; D may be TRBD2 (6 bases). This CDR3 contains 15 residues. V lost 2 bases to trimming and J lost 0 bases, with 11 bases between them. Germline V gene sequence: CDR1 SGHRS, CDR2 YFSETQ. CDR3 region: CASSFMPGDQETQYF. The CDR3 nucleotides read TGCGCCAGCAGCTTTATGCCGGGAGACCAAGAGACCCAGTACTTC.

This sequence joins TRBV20-1 and TRBJ2-7, with D perhaps TRBD1 (7 bases). V was shortened by 6 bases and J by 11 bases, with 17 bases between the two germline ends. CDR1 and CDR2 from the germline V gene are DFQATT and SNEGSKA (reference sequence). This CDR3 comprises 11 residues. CDR3 amino acids: CSARETGEEYF. The CDR3 region has the DNA TGCAGTGCCCGGGAAACAGGGGAGGAGTACTTC.

CDR3 DNA sequence: TGCGCCAGCAGCACTTACCTGACAGGGGGCGGCGGAGGCTACACCTTC. This codes for CASSTYLTGGGGGYTF. The V call is TRBV5-1, the J call TRBJ1-2, with 10 bases that match TRBD1. Germline V gene lookup returns CDR1 SGHRS and CDR2 YFSETQ. The CDR3 covers 16 residues. After removal of 4 bases from V and 8 bases from J, the junction contained 14 bases not matched to a gene. Supplemented by reference TRBV5-1 and TRBJ1-2, the full variable domain reads KAGVTQTPRYLIKTRGQQVTLSCSPISGHRSVSWYQQTPGQGLQFLFEYFSETQRNKGNFPGRFSGRQFSNSRSEMNVSTLELGDSALYLCASSTYLTGGGGGYTFGSGTRLTVV.